This T cell receptor beta chain was documented in a study of blood T cell repertoires in COVID-19. Overall study context: There were acute and convalescent COVID-19 samples, and they came from the United States, Italy and Spain.

Per the study methods: Researchers report that nucleated cell counts were estimated from reference gene primer amplification. Produced via immunoSEQ multiplex PCR; TCRdb's table is partial and in-frame only. D and trimming come from the DNA, and the V and J calls and clone size come from that table. Seen here are about 180,000 clones, 80% to 90% observed once, and the top ten hold about 9.4%. Each participant's cohort was designated according to participant-reported clinical history. Two negative PCRs, clearance, or symptom resolution had been documented for recovered Cohort 3 donors. The germline CDR1 and CDR2 sequences are MNHEY and SVGAGI. V lost 6 bases to trimming and J lost 4 bases; unmatched junction nucleotides: 6. The CDR3 runs to 15 residues.

The chain is built from TRBV6-5 and TRBJ2-1; the match to TRBD1 covers 10 bases. This clonotype was sampled from a woman aged 18-29 years who had recovered from COVID-19. The sequencing sample was made of PBMCs or T cells enriched from blood (not recorded which). The CDR3 loop is CASSGGTGAYNEQFF. For the CDR3, the DNA is TGTGCCAGCAGCGGAGGGACAGGGGCGTACAATGAGCAGTTCTTC.